This passage covers 30 T cell receptor beta chains from one sample sequenced in a study of T-cell memory formation after mild COVID-19 (dated by TCRdb to the early 2020s). Library creation used 5' RACE. Instrument used: Illumina NovaSeq 6000. Using fastp at Q25 and MiXCR, TCRdb reprocessed the public reads and kept productive beta chains. Under each unique CDR3 protein, matching rows form one entry showing the most common genes and DNA. The sample table records 470,000 or so distinct CDR3 sequences; 15% to 20% of these occur just once. The top ten constitute roughly a fifth of the sample. Sequencing used PBMCs or a T cell subset sorted from them (not recorded which). The receptors derive from a man younger than 30 who had mild COVID-19 (a few samples of this study predate the infection). The sample titles of this study are shuffled in the database, so cell type and time point are left out; the donor was told from shared clones.

The chain couples TRBV29-1 to TRBJ1-3; D is unresolved. Trimming stripped 7 bases from V and 3 bases from J, with 25 bases between. This CDR3 is built from 17 residues. The V gene's germline CDR1 is SQVTM and CDR2 ANQGSEA. In DNA form, the CDR3 reads TGCAGCGCGCTACTGGCCCCACAAGCCGGCGGTGGAAACACCATATATTTT. It codes for CSALLAPQAGGGNTIYF.

The CDR3 DNA follows: TGTGCCAGCAGCCAAGCCGGGGAGCAGTACGTC. Protein sequence: CASSQAGEQYV. This rearrangement joins TRBV3-2 to TRBJ2-7; TRBD1 is the table's D call and was not checked against the DNA. TRBV3-2 is annotated as a pseudogene. This CDR3 has 11 residues.

V gene TRBV28 combines with J gene TRBJ2-7, with 7 bases aligning to TRBD1. The CDR3 has 15 amino acids. Germline-derived CDR1 and CDR2 are MDHEN and SYDVKM. Trimming took 7 bases from V and 0 from J; bases not matched to a gene: 9. CDR3 loop: CASTRQHRGSYEQYV. The CDR3 DNA reads as TGTGCCAGCACCCGACAACACAGGGGCTCCTACGAGCAGTACGTC.

This clonotype was observed a handful of times. The J gene is TRBJ2-2, the V gene TRBV4-3; 12 bases match TRBD1. CDR3 size: 17 residues. V lost 4 bases to trimming and J lost 7 bases; unmatched junction nucleotides: 10. The germline CDR1 and CDR2 sequences are LGHNA and YSLEER. The chain's CDR3 is CASSRQGTGGAGGELFF. DNA for the CDR3: TGCGCCAGCAGCCGACAAGGGACAGGGGGCGCCGGCGGGGAGCTGTTTTTT.

Only a few counts were recorded for this clonotype. CDR3 sequence (DNA): TGTGCCAGCAGCCCGACTAGCGGGCGTGGGGGAGATACGCAGTATTTT. Translating gives CASSPTSGRGGDTQYF. The V and J genes are TRBV7-3 and TRBJ2-3; TRBD2 matches at 10 bases. Germline values: CDR1 SGHTA, CDR2 FQGTGA. CDR3 size: 16 residues. With 5 bases clipped from V and 5 bases from J, the junction kept 10 bases outside the gene matches.

In its sample, this clonotype was seen a few times. The genes are TRBV20-1 and TRBJ1-6, with 7 bases matching TRBD1. CDR3 length: 15 residues. V was pared by 4 bases and J by 5 bases, with 8 bases of the junction left unmatched. CDR1 and CDR2 from the germline V gene are DFQATT and SNEGSKA (reference sequence). The CDR3 loop reads CSAKWTGQNNSPLHF. In DNA, the CDR3 is TGCAGTGCTAAGTGGACGGGACAGAATAATTCACCCCTCCACTTT.

This clonotype has a count of ten or more. The chain carries TRBV5-1 and TRBJ2-3, with 10 bases matching TRBD1. The V segment lost 4 bases and the J segment 4 bases; nucleotides outside the gene matches: 6. This CDR3 is 15 amino acids long. Germline CDR1 is SGHRS and CDR2 is YFSETQ. CDR3 nucleotide sequence: TGCGCCAGCAGCCGTAGGACAGGGGGTTCAGATACGCAGTATTTT. Its protein product is CASSRRTGGSDTQYF. The full variable domain, its missing parts supplied by reference TRBV5-1 and TRBJ2-3, is KAGVTQTPRYLIKTRGQQVTLSCSPISGHRSVSWYQQTPGQGLQFLFEYFSETQRNKGNFPGRFSGRQFSNSRSEMNVSTLELGDSALYLCASSRRTGGSDTQYFGPGTRLTVL.

Concerning this clonotype itself: Its ends do not fully match the called genes, so a read error is possible. The genes are TRBV4-3 and TRBJ1-4; tentative D call: TRBD1 (5 bases). The CDR3 is made up of 16 amino acids. In germline, CDR1 is LGHNA, CDR2 YSLEER. The CDR3 sequence is CACSQPTGTRDEKLFF. As DNA, the CDR3 is TGCGCCTGCAGCCAACCCACCGGGACGAGGGACGAAAAACTGTTTTTT.

The chain employs TRBV5-1 and TRBJ1-1; possibly TRBD1 for D (6 bases). Germline assignment: CDR1 SGHRS and CDR2 YFSETQ. Between the trimmed V and J ends, which lost 4 bases and 1 base, there was a span of 11 bases. The CDR3 is 14 residues long. This CDR3 is CASSPGAPNTEAFF. The CDR3 DNA reads TGCGCCAGCAGCCCGGGGGCCCCGAACACTGAAGCTTTCTTT.

This clonotype was detected a few times. This rearrangement joins TRBV7-9 to TRBJ2-1; D not resolved. Germline loops: CDR1 SEHNR, CDR2 FQNEAQ (reference sequence). Trimming stripped 0 bases from V and 12 bases from J, with 15 bases between. This CDR3 region has 14 residues. The CDR3 region is CASSLAAVLSRQFF. The DNA of the CDR3 is TGTGCCAGCAGCTTAGCCGCGGTCCTCTCGAGGCAGTTCTTC.

This chain uses TRBV9 with TRBJ1-4, with TRBD1 matching over 9 bases. J was trimmed by 5 bases and V by 3 bases; bases with no gene match: 8. This CDR3 has 16 residues. CDR1 is SGDLS and CDR2 is YYNGEE in the germline V gene. The CDR3 region has the DNA TGTGCCAGCAGCGAAGGAGGGACAGGGCGGAATGAAAAACTGTTTTTT. Its protein product is CASSEGGTGRNEKLFF.

The chain carries TRBV6-5 and TRBJ1-1, with 11 bases lining up with TRBD1. The CDR3 has 17 amino acids. V lost 3 bases to trimming and J lost 3 bases; unmatched junction nucleotides: 9. Germline CDR1 and CDR2: MNHEY and SVGAGI. The CDR3 loop is CASSYGQGAQWDTEAFF. DNA of the CDR3: TGTGCCAGCAGTTATGGACAGGGGGCCCAGTGGGACACTGAAGCTTTCTTT.

The table lists this clonotype with a few counts. The chain uses TRBV12-3 or TRBV12-4 and TRBJ1-6, with TRBD1 matching 8 bases. Losses at the gene ends were 5 bases for V and 9 bases for J; bases not matched to a gene: 9. This CDR3 has 15 amino acids. The CDR3 DNA is TGTGCCAGCAGTCAGGGGGCCGTAGGGAGTTCACCCCTCCACTTT. Translation gives CASSQGAVGSSPLHF.

The rearrangement joins TRBV7-9 to TRBJ1-2; 7 bases fit TRBD1. CDR1 and CDR2 (germline): SEHNR, FQNEAQ (reference sequence). Trimming took 5 bases from V and 8 from J; bases not matched to a gene: 5. The CDR3 has 12 residues. This CDR3 reads CASSATGDGYTF. The CDR3 region has the DNA TGTGCCAGCAGCGCCACAGGGGACGGCTACACCTTC.

This chain joins TRBV12-3 or TRBV12-4 and TRBJ2-4; TRBD2 might be the D (7 bases). The ends were cut back, 5 bases at V and 6 bases at J, with 14 bases in the middle. The CDR3 consists of 14 residues. The CDR3, as DNA: TGTGCCAGCAGTAGGGGGGGCCCGATAAACATTCAGTACTTC. Encoded protein: CASSRGGPINIQYF.

This clonotype came up a few times. The rearrangement joins TRBV5-1 to TRBJ1-6, with D perhaps TRBD1 (5 bases). The CDR3 has 14 amino acids. CDR1 and CDR2 (germline): SGHRS, YFSETQ. The ends were cut back, 4 bases at V and 9 bases at J, with 14 bases in the middle. This CDR3 reads CASSPSGGGSPLHF. CDR3 coding DNA: TGCGCCAGCAGCCCCTCCGGGGGGGGTTCACCCCTCCACTTT.

This clonotype was seen ten or more times. V gene TRBV7-2 combines with J gene TRBJ2-5; tentative D call: TRBD2 (5 bases). The V gene lost 6 bases and the J gene lost 2 bases, with 7 bases spanning the gap. The CDR3 sequence is 12 residues long. Germline V gene data show CDR1 as SGHTA and CDR2 as FQGNSA. CDR3 sequence reads: CASRRDQETQYF. The DNA for the CDR3 is TGTGCCAGCAGGAGGGATCAAGAGACCCAGTACTTC.

This clonotype was seen a handful of times. The rearrangement uses TRBV20-1 and TRBJ2-2; 10 bases align to TRBD1. CDR1 is DFQATT, CDR2 SNEGSKA, per germline (reference sequence). This CDR3 contains 12 residues. The CDR3 DNA sequence: TGCAGAGGACAGGGGGGCACCGGGGAGCTGTTTTTT. Its protein is CRGQGGTGELFF.

The chain employs TRBV7-6 and TRBJ2-6; D possibly corresponds to TRBD1 (6 bases). CDR1 and CDR2 (germline): SGHVS, FNYEAQ. This CDR3 is built from 16 residues. The V end lost 1 base, the J end lost 0 bases, and 7 bases lay between the germline ends. The CDR3 loop reads CASSLGDNSGANVLTF. In DNA, the CDR3 is TGTGCCAGCAGCTTAGGGGACAACTCTGGGGCCAACGTCCTGACTTTC. Drawing the rest from reference TRBV7-6 and TRBJ2-6, the complete variable domain is GAGVSQSPRYKVTKRGQDVALRCDPISGHVSLYWYRQALGQGPEFLTYFNYEAQQDKSGLPNDRFSAERPEGSISTLTIQRTEQRDSAMYRCASSLGDNSGANVLTFGAGSRLTVL.

J is TRBJ2-3 and V is TRBV27; 7 nucleotides line up with TRBD2. Per the germline V gene, CDR1 is MNHEY and CDR2 is SMNVEV (reference sequence). This CDR3 is 15 amino acids long. Losses at the gene ends were 3 bases for V and 6 bases for J; bases not matched to a gene: 9. This chain's CDR3 is CASSFKLAAFDTQYF. The DNA of the CDR3 is TGTGCCAGCAGTTTTAAGCTAGCGGCCTTTGATACGCAGTATTTT.

The sample holds many counts of this clonotype. CDR3 amino acids: CAWEISGTQYF. The CDR3, as DNA: TGTGCCTGGGAGATCAGCGGAACCCAGTACTTC. This rearrangement joins TRBV30 to TRBJ2-5, with TRBD2 as a possible D gene (5 bases). Germline V gene sequence: CDR1 GTSNPN, CDR2 SVGIG (reference sequence). The V and J ends lost 5 bases and 8 bases respectively, with 12 bases between them. The CDR3 has 11 amino acids.

J is TRBJ2-4 and V is TRBV12-5; 8 nucleotides agree with TRBD2. The CDR3 has 16 amino acids. Per germline, CDR1 LGHNT and CDR2 FRNRAP. The junction had 12 bases not matched to a gene; V was cut back by 6 bases and J by 5 bases. CDR3 DNA: TGTGCTAGTGGCCCTGGGGGCGGGGGGCGGGAAAACATTCAGTACTTC. Amino acids: CASGPGGGGRENIQYF. The variable domain in full, with the rest retrieved from reference TRBV12-5 and TRBJ2-4, is DARVTQTPRHKVTEMGQEVTMRCQPILGHNTVFWYRQTMMQGLELLAYFRNRAPLDDSGMPKDRFSAEMPDATLATLKIQPSEPRDSAVYFCASGPGGGGRENIQYFGAGTRLSVL.

This clonotype was observed a few times. The chain uses TRBV18 and TRBJ1-5; D may be TRBD1 (6 bases). Germline lookup yields CDR1 KGHSH and CDR2 LQKENI. The CDR3 spans 15 residues. V was shortened by 6 bases and J by 4 bases, with 16 bases between the two germline ends. The CDR3 reads CASSAGRGPNQPQHF. The CDR3 bases are TGTGCCAGCTCCGCCGGACGGGGGCCGAATCAGCCCCAGCATTTT.

This chain connects TRBV4-3 to TRBJ2-1, with D perhaps TRBD1 (5 bases). Germline CDR1 LGHNA, CDR2 YSLEER. V was cut by 0 bases and J by 12 bases, with 12 bases left in between. The CDR3 totals 13 residues. The CDR3 is CASSQEIRQGQFF. The CDR3 nucleotides are TGCGCCAGCAGCCAAGAAATCCGGCAGGGGCAGTTCTTC.

This clonotype was observed a handful of times. V gene TRBV29-1 combines with J gene TRBJ2-7; TRBD2 might be the D (5 bases). The V gene's germline CDR1 is SQVTM and CDR2 ANQGSEA. V lost 1 base and J 2 bases, leaving 15 bases between the germline ends. The CDR3 has 15 residues. CDR3 protein: CSVEASGTRAYEQYF. The CDR3, as DNA: TGCAGCGTTGAAGCTTCAGGTACGCGGGCCTACGAGCAGTACTTC.

The chain uses TRBV5-5 and TRBJ1-2, with D hard to call. Germline CDR1 reads SGHKS; CDR2 reads YYEKEE (reference sequence). V was clipped by 4 bases and J by 7 bases, with 8 bases between them. The CDR3 extends over 11 amino acids. The CDR3 here is CASSRPGGYTF. CDR3 in DNA: TGTGCCAGCAGCCGACCGGGTGGCTACACCTTC. The whole variable domain, remainder taken from reference TRBV5-5 and TRBJ1-2, is DAGVTQSPTHLIKTRGQQVTLRCSPISGHKSVSWYQQVLGQGPQFIFQYYEKEERGRGNFPDRFSARQFPNYSSELNVNALLLGDSALYLCASSRPGGYTFGSGTRLTVV.

The chain recombines TRBV5-1 with TRBJ2-7, with D perhaps matching TRBD2 (6 bases). Looked up from germline, CDR1 is SGHRS and CDR2 is YFSETQ. This CDR3 comprises 14 residues. Between the trimmed V and J ends, which lost 0 bases and 6 bases, there was a span of 13 bases. The CDR3 protein is CASSLGSGGGEQYF. Written as DNA, the CDR3 is TGCGCCAGCAGCTTGGGCTCCGGGGGTGGCGAGCAGTACTTC.

This chain joins TRBV11-3 and TRBJ2-1, with D uncertain. The CDR3 is 12 residues long. V lost 6 bases, J lost 6 bases, and 9 bases lay in between. In germline, CDR1 is SGHNT, CDR2 YENEEA. This CDR3 is CASSSVSNEQFF. The CDR3, as DNA: TGTGCCAGCAGTTCAGTAAGCAATGAGCAGTTCTTC.

This clonotype was observed at least ten times. V is TRBV7-2 and J is TRBJ2-5; TRBD1 might be the D (6 bases). This CDR3 spans 13 amino acids. Germline-derived CDR1 and CDR2 are SGHTA and FQGNSA. The germline V and J ends were trimmed by 2 bases and 3 bases, with 7 bases remaining between them. The CDR3 sequence is CASSLSGEETQYF. For the CDR3, the DNA is TGTGCCAGCAGCTTATCAGGGGAAGAGACCCAGTACTTC.

In this sample, this clonotype turned up a few times. The chain links TRBV5-1 to TRBJ1-1; 7 nucleotides match TRBD1. CDR3 size: 14 residues. Germline V gene data show CDR1 as SGHRS and CDR2 as YFSETQ. J gave up 6 bases and V 2 bases, and 7 bases lay outside the gene matches. CDR3 coding DNA: TGCGCCAGCAGCTTTGACAGGGTAGAAGCTGAAGCTTTCTTT. Translation: CASSFDRVEAEAFF.